The subject of this entry is one T cell receptor (beta chain). Antigen specificity is unknown. The CDR3 runs to 16 residues. V lost 0 bases and J lost 7, with 18 bases in between. Germline V gene lookup returns CDR1 LGHNA and CDR2 YNFKEQ. The data are from a study of T cell responses to AZD1222 COVID-19 vaccine. Clones were read by immunoSEQ multiplex PCR, and TCRdb kept only the in-frame ones, dropping some. The sample consists of 130,000 or so clones, about 94% of them appearing once. General study results and limits: Donors skewed white British and female; clonal diversity was possibly underestimated.

Sequencing used peripheral blood, obtained on day 0 of AZD1222 vaccination. The sequence derives from an adult in good health. The V gene is TRBV4-2, the J gene TRBJ1-2; no clear D gene. The CDR3 sequence is CASSQEQGPRQLGYTF. Written as DNA, the CDR3 is TGTGCCAGCAGCCAAGAACAAGGGCCGAGGCAGCTTGGCTACACCTTC.